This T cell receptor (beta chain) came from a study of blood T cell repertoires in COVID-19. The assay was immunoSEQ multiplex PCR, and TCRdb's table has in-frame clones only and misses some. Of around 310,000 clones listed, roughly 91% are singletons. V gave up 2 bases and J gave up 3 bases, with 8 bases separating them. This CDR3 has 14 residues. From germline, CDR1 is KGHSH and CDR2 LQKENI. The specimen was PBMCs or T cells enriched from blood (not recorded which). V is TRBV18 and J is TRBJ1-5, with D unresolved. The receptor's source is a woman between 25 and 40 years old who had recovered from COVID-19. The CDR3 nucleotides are TGTGCCAGCTCACCAATCAGTGTCAATCAGCCCCAGCATTTT. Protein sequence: CASSPISVNQPQHF.